This TCR beta chain originates from a study of early T cells in non-severe SARS-CoV-2 infection. Study summary: Sequenced material consisted of bulk RNA (from unsorted whole blood), and chains were unpaired.

Germline V gene sequence: CDR1 LNHDA, CDR2 SQIVND (reference sequence). This CDR3 spans 16 amino acids. Trimming at V came to 4 bases and at J to 0 bases, leaving 2 bases not matched to a gene. Attachment of unique molecular identifiers was made to individual cDNA molecules. TCRdb analysed the 5' RACE reads with MiXCR anew, one entry per CDR3 protein. The table includes tens of thousands of distinct CDR3 sequences, around a tenth detected once. The sequenced material came from whole blood. The receptor was isolated from an adult who was a healthcare worker with PCR-confirmed SARS-CoV-2 infection or an uninfected control (not recorded which). The chain links TRBV19 to TRBJ2-7; TRBD2 aligns across 14 bases. The CDR3 region is CASSTGLAGVSYEQYF. CDR3 in DNA: TGTGCCAGTAGTACGGGACTAGCGGGAGTCTCCTACGAGCAGTACTTC.